Following are 22 T cell receptor beta chains from one sample sequenced in a study of read filtering for tumor transcriptome and immune sequencing. From around 0.4 ug of RNA, a library with molecular barcoded alpha/delta and beta/gamma adaptors was made. Each CDR3 protein is one row after TCRdb ran MiXCR on the reads. The sample records about 25,000 distinct CDR3 sequences, under 25% being singletons. Material for sequencing was a population of CD138-negative cells sorted from bone marrow. The origin of the receptors is a donor at least 40 years old with multiple myeloma.

The V and J genes are TRBV12-3 or TRBV12-4 and TRBJ2-7, with 7 bases fitting TRBD1. The V and J ends lost 3 bases and 5 bases, in that order; junction bases with no gene match: 4. CDR3 length: 13 amino acids. The DNA for the CDR3 is TGTGCCAGCAGTTTGGACAGGATCAACGAGCAGTACTTC. It yields the protein CASSLDRINEQYF.

Concerning this clonotype itself: With a much larger clone just one base away, this may be a read error. The CDR3 loop reads CANSPYLSSYNEQFF. The CDR3 DNA sequence: TGTGCCAACAGCCCCTACTTAAGCTCCTACAATGAGCAGTTCTTC. The rearrangement links TRBV7-3 to TRBJ2-1, with D hard to call. CDR3 length: 15 amino acids. Germline assignment: CDR1 SGHTA and CDR2 FQGTGA.

Many counts were recorded for this clonotype. V usage is TRBV5-1 and J usage is TRBJ2-5, with 14 bases identical to TRBD2. The length of the CDR3 is 17 residues. The germline CDR1 and CDR2 sequences are SGHRS and YFSETQ. With 2 bases clipped from V and 5 bases from J, the junction kept 8 bases outside the gene matches. The CDR3 loop reads CASSLGTSGSPRETQYF. Here the CDR3 DNA reads TGCGCCAGCAGCTTAGGGACTAGCGGGAGCCCCCGGGAGACCCAGTACTTC. Full variable domain (remainder filled in from reference TRBV5-1 and TRBJ2-5): KAGVTQTPRYLIKTRGQQVTLSCSPISGHRSVSWYQQTPGQGLQFLFEYFSETQRNKGNFPGRFSGRQFSNSRSEMNVSTLELGDSALYLCASSLGTSGSPRETQYFGPGTRLLVL.

At least ten counts were recorded for this clonotype. DNA of the CDR3: TGTGCCAGCAGCGTTGGCCCCCAGGGGGGGAACTATGGCTACACCTTC. Amino acid sequence: CASSVGPQGGNYGYTF. V is TRBV9 and J is TRBJ1-2, with 7 nucleotides matching TRBD1. This CDR3 contains 16 residues. The V gene end was trimmed by 2 bases and the J gene end by 2 bases; junction bases not matched to a gene: 9. Germline V CDR1 and CDR2: SGDLS, YYNGEE.

V gene TRBV20-1 combines with J gene TRBJ1-3, with D tentatively TRBD1 (5 bases). The CDR3 is 12 amino acids. CDR1 is DFQATT, CDR2 SNEGSKA, per germline (reference sequence). The V and J ends lost 6 bases and 1 base respectively, with 7 bases between them. The CDR3 loop reads CSAEGSGNTIYF. DNA of the CDR3: TGCAGTGCAGAGGGGTCTGGAAACACCATATATTTT.

This clonotype was recorded many times. The chain carries TRBV20-1 and TRBJ1-4, with 9 nucleotides matching TRBD1. J lost 8 bases, V lost 4 bases, and 5 bases had no gene match. The CDR3 consists of 13 residues. Looked up from germline, CDR1 is DFQATT and CDR2 is SNEGSKA (reference sequence). The chain's CDR3 is CSANPDRGEKLFF. The DNA of the CDR3 is TGCAGTGCTAACCCAGACAGGGGGGAAAAACTGTTTTTT.

There are many counts of this clonotype. The genes are TRBV6-5 and TRBJ1-1; D not resolved. V lost 4 bases to trimming and J lost 1 base, with 13 bases between them. Germline assignment: CDR1 MNHEY and CDR2 SVGAGI. The CDR3 is 15 residues long. CDR3 region: CASSSTTAQNTEAFF. In DNA form, the CDR3 reads TGTGCCAGCAGTTCCACGACCGCTCAGAACACTGAAGCTTTCTTT.

This clonotype has only a few counts. This CDR3 is missing its conserved last phenylalanine or tryptophan, likely due to a read error. This chain connects TRBV5-4 to TRBJ1-2, with a tentative D call TRBD1 (5 bases). Looked up from germline, CDR1 is SGHNT and CDR2 is YYREEE (reference sequence). The germline V and J ends were trimmed by 4 bases and 6 bases, with 13 bases remaining between them. This CDR3 spans 13 amino acids. CDR3 bases: TGTGCCAGCAGCCCACGGGGGTCCAATGGCTACACCTCC. Its translation: CASSPRGSNGYTS.

This clonotype is medium-sized. This chain connects TRBV30 to TRBJ2-1; D unclear. V was pared by 3 bases and J by 4 bases, with 4 bases between. Germline V CDR1 and CDR2: GTSNPN, SVGIG (reference sequence). There are 11 residues in the CDR3. In nucleotides, the CDR3 is TGTGCCTGGAGGGGTTACAATGAGCAGTTCTTC. Translation: CAWRGYNEQFF.

V and J are TRBV6-5 and TRBJ1-1; tentative D call: TRBD1 (6 bases). The CDR3 is made up of 13 amino acids. Between the trimmed V and J ends, which lost 5 bases and 3 bases, there was a span of 10 bases. Germline V CDR1 and CDR2: MNHEY, SVGAGI. The CDR3 region is CASSPGAYTEAFF. DNA for the CDR3: TGTGCCAGCAGTCCAGGGGCATACACTGAAGCTTTCTTT.

This clonotype was counted many times. This chain connects TRBV29-1 to TRBJ2-3; D is possibly TRBD1 (5 bases). The CDR3 contains 14 residues. Trimming took 4 bases from V and 4 from J, leaving 15 bases between them. Germline assignment: CDR1 SQVTM and CDR2 ANQGSEA. The CDR3 DNA reads as TGCAGCGTTGGTCCCAGGGTCGGAGCAGATACGCAGTATTTT. Its translation is CSVGPRVGADTQYF.

Of note for this clonotype: This is likely a read error, given that the CDR3 carries no conserved phenylalanine or tryptophan at its end. The chain employs TRBV7-8 and TRBJ2-5, with TRBD1 matching 7 bases. The CDR3 totals 14 residues. Germline CDR1 reads SGHVS; CDR2 reads FQNEAQ. The DNA for the CDR3 is TGTGTCAGCAGCTTAGCCACAGGGGCAGAGACCCAGTACCTC. It encodes CVSSLATGAETQYL.

This chain links TRBV20-1 with TRBJ2-1; D perhaps matches TRBD1 (7 bases). V was shortened by 6 bases and J by 4 bases, with 19 bases between the two germline ends. The CDR3 extends over 15 amino acids. Germline CDR1 reads DFQATT; CDR2 reads SNEGSKA (reference sequence). The CDR3 DNA is TGCAGTGCCAGTAGAGTCAGGGGGGTATACAATGAGCAGTTCTTC. Amino acids: CSASRVRGVYNEQFF.

This clonotype is classed as medium-sized. The chain couples TRBV5-1 to TRBJ2-7, with 10 nucleotides matching TRBD1. The CDR3 has 15 residues. The V and J ends lost 5 bases and 0 bases, in that order; junction bases with no gene match: 5. Germline V gene data show CDR1 as SGHRS and CDR2 as YFSETQ. The DNA of the CDR3 is TGCGCCAGCAGGCCCGGGACAGGGGCCTCCTACGAGCAGTACTTC. Amino acids: CASRPGTGASYEQYF.

In this sample, this clonotype turned up many times. An end of the junction differs from the germline gene, which may be a read error. Here the CDR3 DNA reads TGTGCCAGCAGTGTATGGAATAGGAGGGTTGAAGCTCTCTTT. It specifies CASSVWNRRVEALF. V and J are TRBV28 and TRBJ1-1; unclear D gene. From germline, CDR1 is MDHEN and CDR2 SYDVKM. This CDR3 spans 14 amino acids.

This clonotype was recorded a few times. The rearrangement links TRBV10-2 to TRBJ1-5; D is ambiguous. Germline lookup yields CDR1 WSHSY and CDR2 SAAADI. This CDR3 spans 14 amino acids. V shed 6 bases and J shed 7 bases, with 16 bases lying between them. Here the CDR3 reads CASRSRNSGQPQHF. The DNA for the CDR3 is TGCGCCAGCAGATCAAGGAACAGCGGGCAGCCCCAGCATTTT.

This clonotype was observed at least ten times. The chain is built from TRBV7-2 and TRBJ2-2, with 8 bases that match TRBD1. Trimming cost V 6 bases and J 7 bases; bases outside gene matches: 4. The CDR3 runs to 13 residues. Per the germline V gene, CDR1 is SGHTA and CDR2 is FQGNSA. The CDR3 DNA reads as TGTGCCAGCAGTTGGACAGGGTACGGGGAGCTGTTTTTT. Amino acid sequence: CASSWTGYGELFF. Combining the CDR3 with reference TRBV7-2 and TRBJ2-2 gives the whole variable domain GAGVSQSPSNKVTEKGKDVELRCDPISGHTALYWYRQSLGQGLEFLIYFQGNSAPDKSGLPSDRFSAERTGGSVSTLTIQRTQQEDSAVYLCASSWTGYGELFFGEGSRLTVL.

This clonotype was picked up a small number of times. The chain joins TRBV4-1 to TRBJ1-1, with D maybe TRBD1 (6 bases). The CDR3 has 14 amino acids. CDR1 is MGHRA, CDR2 YSYEKL, per germline. The ends were cut back, 5 bases at V and 3 bases at J, with 13 bases in the middle. CDR3 sequence (DNA): TGCGCCAGCAGCTCCAGGGGCAGGGACACTGAAGCTTTCTTT. Its protein product is CASSSRGRDTEAFF.

This clonotype was picked up many times. The V gene is TRBV25-1, the J gene TRBJ1-1; the D is unclear. Germline assignment: CDR1 MGHDK and CDR2 SYGVNS. The V end lost 4 bases, the J end lost 1 base, and 7 bases lay between the germline ends. The CDR3 covers 13 residues. The CDR3 DNA reads TGTGCCAGCAGTGCAACACCGAACACTGAAGCTTTCTTT. Its translation: CASSATPNTEAFF.

This clonotype has more than one count but fewer than ten. The CDR3 loop is CASSQDGLNQPQHF. CDR3 coding DNA: TGCGCCAGCAGCCAGGACGGCCTTAATCAGCCCCAGCATTTT. The chain links TRBV5-1 to TRBJ1-5, with D unresolved. Germline V gene sequence: CDR1 SGHRS, CDR2 YFSETQ. V lost 4 bases to trimming and J lost 4 bases, with 12 bases between them. This CDR3 has 14 amino acids.

This clonotype was observed a few times. The V gene is TRBV9, the J gene TRBJ1-1; no clear D gene. CDR3 length equals 14 residues. Germline assignment: CDR1 SGDLS and CDR2 YYNGEE. V was clipped by 4 bases and J by 4 bases, with 14 bases between them. In DNA form, the CDR3 reads TGTGCCAGCAGCCAAACCCCACAGCTCACTGAAGCTTTCTTT. Translated, it gives CASSQTPQLTEAFF. Using reference TRBV9 and TRBJ1-1 for the parts outside the CDR3, the full variable domain is DSGVTQTPKHLITATGQRVTLRCSPRSGDLSVYWYQQSLDQGLQFLIQYYNGEERAKGNILERFSAQQFPDLHSELNLSSLELGDSALYFCASSQTPQLTEAFFGQGTRLTVV.

This clonotype was seen ten or more times. The chain has TRBV5-4 and TRBJ2-7; 10 bases match TRBD1. The CDR3 runs to 15 residues. Losses at the gene ends were 4 bases for V and 1 base for J; bases not matched to a gene: 5. Germline V gives CDR1 SGHNT, CDR2 YYREEE (reference sequence). In DNA, the CDR3 is TGTGCCAGCAGCAAGGGACAGGGGTCATCCTACGAGCAGTACTTC. Amino acids: CASSKGQGSSYEQYF. Together with reference TRBV5-4 and TRBJ2-7, the CDR3 gives the full variable domain: ETGVTQSPTHLIKTRGQQVTLRCSSQSGHNTVSWYQQALGQGPQFIFQYYREEENGRGNFPPRFSGLQFPNYSSELNVNALELDDSALYLCASSKGQGSSYEQYFGPGTRLTVT.